This section outlines one T cell receptor (beta chain) sequence together with its context. Its antigen is as yet unknown. This specimen belongs to a study of radiation and T cells in renal cell carcinoma. Regarding the study as a whole: Without pretreatment biopsies, baseline tumor clonotype presence was undetermined.

Using immunoSEQ multiplex PCR, the repertoire was profiled, and TCRdb retains in-frame clones only, with some absent. The table lists 60,000 to 75,000 clones, 60% to 85% of them singletons, with 6.5% to 7.5% in the top ten. Noted time point: blood 4 weeks post-SBRT, at nephrectomy. The treatment here: 15 Gy SBRT to primary tumor, nephrectomy 4 weeks later. Nephrectomy followed 15 Gy stereotactic body radiation by 4 weeks. CDR1 LGHNA and CDR2 YSLEER come from the germline V gene. The CDR3 sequence is 11 residues long. The germline V and J ends were trimmed by 2 bases and 9 bases, with 6 bases remaining between them.

The receptor comes from a man aged 55 to 70 with renal cell carcinoma. This chain uses TRBV4-3 with TRBJ2-3; unclear D gene. The source was blood, collected from a patient whose treatment included radiotherapy and nephrectomy. The CDR3 DNA reads as TGCGCCAGCAGCCAAAAAGGCACGCAGTATTTT. As protein: CASSQKGTQYF.